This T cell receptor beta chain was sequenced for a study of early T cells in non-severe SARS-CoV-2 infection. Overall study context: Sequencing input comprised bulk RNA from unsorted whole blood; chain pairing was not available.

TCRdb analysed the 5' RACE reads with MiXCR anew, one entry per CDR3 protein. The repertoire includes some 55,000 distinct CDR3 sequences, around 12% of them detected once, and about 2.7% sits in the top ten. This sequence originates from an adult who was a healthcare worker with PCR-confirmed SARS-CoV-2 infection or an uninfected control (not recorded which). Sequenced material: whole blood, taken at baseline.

The CDR3 DNA is TGTGCCAGCAGCCCCCGGGGCCGAGGGACTAATCCAGATACGCAGTATTTT. This codes for CASSPRGRGTNPDTQYF. The rearrangement uses TRBV6-6 and TRBJ2-3; 7 bases agree with TRBD2. Germline lookup yields CDR1 MNHNY and CDR2 SVGAGI (reference sequence). Trimming removed 6 bases from V and 4 bases from J; junction bases left unmatched: 16. The length of the CDR3 is 17 residues.